This T cell receptor beta chain was observed in a study of brain T cells in children with intractable seizures. The method was immunoSEQ multiplex PCR; TCRdb's version includes in-frame clones alone and lacks a portion of them. The table lists 340,000 or so clones, approximately 93% of them singletons. Study results and limitations: HCMV serostatus was not known, and viral specificity came from CDR3 similarity only.

This CDR3 is built from 14 residues. V lost 8 bases, J lost 4 bases, and 17 bases lay in between. CDR1 and CDR2 from the germline V gene are MDHEN and SYDVKM. Points on this clone: Its antigen is as yet unknown.

Time point in this sample: blood from clinic visit 5 months post-surgery; TSC patient then seizure free. The sequenced cases were selected for having the highest brain T cell transcript signatures. At least one anti-epileptic drug was given before surgery. The chain employs TRBV28 and TRBJ1-2, with D uncertain. The sequencing here drew on peripheral blood, taken roughly 5 months after surgery. This TCR was recovered from a boy in the first two years of life with tuberous sclerosis and intractable seizures. The DNA for the CDR3 is TGTGCCAGCGTTTTGAGGGAATACCCCTATGGCTACACCTTC. It yields the protein CASVLREYPYGYTF.